The 25 T cell receptor beta chains below come from one sample, sequenced in a study of T-cell memory formation after mild COVID-19. One entry per CDR3 protein, called by TCRdb with MiXCR from the 5' RACE reads. The sample includes hundreds of thousands of distinct CDR3 sequences, under 20% of them seen just once. Sequenced sample: PBMCs or a T cell subset sorted from them (not recorded which). The source is an adult woman who had mild COVID-19 (a few samples of this study predate the infection). Cell type and time point are not known.

The rearrangement links TRBV11-3 to TRBJ2-7; TRBD2 agrees at 12 bases. Germline CDR1 reads SGHNT; CDR2 reads YENEEA. This CDR3 has 16 residues. The V gene end was trimmed by 6 bases and the J gene end by 3 bases; junction bases not matched to a gene: 9. CDR3 in amino acids: CASSYGLAGFDYEQYF. The CDR3 coding sequence is TGTGCCAGCAGTTACGGACTAGCGGGATTCGACTACGAGCAGTACTTC.

The chain links TRBV7-8 to TRBJ1-4; no clear D gene. Germline V gene data show CDR1 as SGHVS and CDR2 as FQNEAQ. Trimming removed 4 bases at V and 4 bases at J, with 13 bases between. The CDR3 contains 15 residues. The CDR3 region is CASSSTGSLNEKLFF. In DNA, the CDR3 is TGTGCCAGCAGCTCGACCGGGTCGCTTAATGAAAAACTGTTTTTT.

This chain links TRBV12-3 or TRBV12-4 with TRBJ1-1; 7 bases map to TRBD1. V dropped 2 bases and J dropped 0; count of bases not matched to a gene: 9. The CDR3 consists of 17 residues. In DNA form, the CDR3 reads TGTGCCAGCAGTTTAACCCCAGGGGGGGGAGTGAACACTGAAGCTTTCTTT. Translated: CASSLTPGGGVNTEAFF.

This clonotype occurred a few times. The gene calls are TRBV7-9 and TRBJ2-5, with 7 bases aligning to TRBD1. The CDR3 is 14 residues long. The V gene's germline CDR1 is SEHNR and CDR2 FQNEAQ (reference sequence). The ends lost 5 bases at V and 5 bases at J; junction bases unmatched: 8. The CDR3 region is CASSREGARETQYF. CDR3 sequence (DNA): TGTGCCAGCAGCCGTGAGGGGGCACGGGAGACCCAGTACTTC.

In its sample, this clonotype was seen a few times. The chain employs TRBV30 and TRBJ2-3, with no clear D. V was shortened by 0 bases and J by 6 bases, with 13 bases between the two germline ends. Germline values: CDR1 GTSNPN, CDR2 SVGIG (reference sequence). The CDR3 is made up of 14 amino acids. The CDR3 reads CAWSVQAIIDTQYF. CDR3 sequence (DNA): TGTGCCTGGAGTGTACAAGCAATCATCGATACGCAGTATTTT.

The chain carries TRBV30 and TRBJ2-1; perhaps D is TRBD1 or TRBD2 (6 bases each). Looked up from germline, CDR1 is GTSNPN and CDR2 is SVGIG (reference sequence). Trimming took off 3 bases at V and 4 bases at J, with 19 bases between the two ends. This CDR3 is 16 amino acids long. CDR3 sequence: CAWRKITGAQYNEQFF. CDR3 nucleotide sequence: TGTGCCTGGAGAAAGATCACGGGGGCCCAATACAATGAGCAGTTCTTC.

CDR3 DNA sequence: TGTGCCAGCAGCGCCCGGGACAGGGCAGGGGACGAGCAGTACTTC. This gives the protein CASSARDRAGDEQYF. The rearrangement links TRBV9 to TRBJ2-7; 9 nucleotides align to TRBD1. CDR3 size: 15 residues. V lost 3 bases to trimming and J lost 5 bases; unmatched junction nucleotides: 9. Germline V gene sequence: CDR1 SGDLS, CDR2 YYNGEE.

Only a few counts were recorded for this clonotype. The chain is built from TRBV4-1 and TRBJ1-4; D remains ambiguous. The CDR3 is 14 amino acids. The germline V gene encodes CDR1 MGHRA and CDR2 YSYEKL. V was clipped by 1 base and J by 8 bases, with 11 bases between them. The CDR3 DNA sequence: TGCGCCAGCAGCCAAGGTCCGGGGTGGGAAAAACTGTTTTTT. Its translation is CASSQGPGWEKLFF.

This clonotype was counted only a few times. The genes are TRBV13 and TRBJ1-1; the D is unclear. Trimming cost V 0 bases and J 1 base, with 6 bases left between them. The CDR3 runs to 14 residues. Germline-derived CDR1 and CDR2 are PRHDT and FYEKMQ (reference sequence). The CDR3 is CASSLGIPNTEAFF. The DNA of the CDR3 is TGTGCCAGCAGCTTAGGAATCCCGAACACTGAAGCTTTCTTT.

The chain employs TRBV12-3 or TRBV12-4 and TRBJ2-7; the match to TRBD2 covers 9 bases. This CDR3 contains 15 residues. V gave up 5 bases and J gave up 4 bases; unmatched junction bases: 9. The CDR3 loop reads CASSRGGLASYEQYF. The CDR3 nucleotides are TGTGCCAGCAGTCGCGGGGGACTAGCAAGTTACGAGCAGTACTTC.

This clonotype was observed a few times. For the CDR3, the DNA is TGTGCCAGCAGCACGTTTACCAACACCGGGGAGCTGTTTTTT. It yields the protein CASSTFTNTGELFF. The rearrangement links TRBV12-3 or TRBV12-4 to TRBJ2-2; no clear D gene. V gave up 6 bases and J gave up 2 bases, with 10 bases separating them. The CDR3 extends over 14 amino acids.

This clonotype was observed a few times. This chain connects TRBV7-2 to TRBJ1-1; 7 bases are shared with TRBD1. The CDR3 consists of 14 residues. Per germline, CDR1 SGHTA and CDR2 FQGNSA. The ends lost 5 bases at V and 1 base at J; junction bases unmatched: 4. DNA for the CDR3: TGTGCCAGCAGCACAGGGGTGAAGAACACTGAAGCTTTCTTT. This translates into CASSTGVKNTEAFF.

This clonotype was recorded many times. The chain employs TRBV14 and TRBJ2-7; D not certain. CDR3 length equals 12 residues. The germline V gene encodes CDR1 SGHDN and CDR2 FVKESK. Trimming took off 3 bases at V and 1 base at J, with 4 bases between the two ends. The CDR3 coding sequence is TGTGCCAGCAGCCAGGGATCCTACGAGCAGTACTTC. Translating gives CASSQGSYEQYF.

The chain recombines TRBV20-1 with TRBJ1-2, with unresolved D. Germline CDR1 DFQATT, CDR2 SNEGSKA (reference sequence). Trimming pared 3 bases from V and 6 bases from J, leaving 5 bases between. This CDR3 has 10 residues. DNA of the CDR3: TGCAGTGCTAGCGGACATGGCTACACCTTC. Encoded protein: CSASGHGYTF.

This clonotype was counted once. The chain recombines TRBV6-5 with TRBJ1-2, with D tentatively TRBD1 (6 bases). This CDR3 has 14 amino acids. V was cut by 6 bases and J by 1 base, with 12 bases left in between. In germline, CDR1 is MNHEY, CDR2 SVGAGI. CDR3 residues: CASRNGGNNYGYTF. The CDR3 DNA sequence: TGTGCCAGCAGAAACGGGGGCAATAACTATGGCTACACCTTC.

The V and J genes are TRBV5-5 and TRBJ2-7; TRBD2 aligns across 14 bases. The CDR3 runs 16 residues. J gave up 2 bases and V 3 bases, and 4 bases lay outside the gene matches. CDR1 and CDR2 from the germline V gene are SGHKS and YYEKEE (reference sequence). The CDR3 DNA follows: TGTGCCAGCAGCTCGGGACTAGCGGGAGTTGCCTACGAGCAGTACTTC. This translates into CASSSGLAGVAYEQYF.

The table lists this clonotype with a few counts. The CDR3 region has the DNA TGTGCCAGCAGGCCACTTAGCGGGGTCTCCTACAATGAGCAGTTCTTC. Translating gives CASRPLSGVSYNEQFF. The chain combines TRBV12-3 or TRBV12-4 with TRBJ2-1; 8 positions agree with TRBD2. The length of the CDR3 is 16 residues. V was clipped by 6 bases and J by 0 bases; unmatched bases: 7.

The chain has TRBV29-1 and TRBJ2-5; D remains unclear. The CDR3 loop spans 13 amino acids. CDR1 and CDR2 (germline): SQVTM, ANQGSEA. V lost 5 bases, J lost 0 bases, and 10 bases lay in between. The CDR3 DNA sequence: TGCAGCGTTAGACACGAGTACCAAGAGACCCAGTACTTC. Protein sequence: CSVRHEYQETQYF.

This clonotype has just a few counts. The gene calls are TRBV15 and TRBJ1-5; D uncertain. Per germline, CDR1 LNHNV and CDR2 YYDKDF (reference sequence). The CDR3 contains 13 residues. V was cut by 6 bases and J by 0 bases, with 6 bases left in between. The CDR3 loop reads CATRTDSNQPQHF. For the CDR3, the DNA is TGTGCCACCAGGACGGATAGCAATCAGCCCCAGCATTTT.

This clonotype occurred a few times. This chain links TRBV3-1 with TRBJ2-5; TRBD2 matches at 10 bases. The germline V gene encodes CDR1 LGHDT and CDR2 YNNKEL (reference sequence). The CDR3 spans 16 residues. J lost 9 bases, V lost 0 bases, and 10 bases had no gene match. The CDR3 reads CASSQDRLAGVRAQYF. Here the CDR3 DNA reads TGTGCCAGCAGCCAAGATCGGCTAGCGGGGGTGAGGGCCCAGTACTTC.

This rearrangement joins TRBV4-3 to TRBJ2-3; maybe TRBD2 (6 bases). V was shortened by 0 bases and J by 6 bases, with 16 bases between the two germline ends. This CDR3 region has 16 residues. Germline values: CDR1 LGHNA, CDR2 YSLEER. This chain's CDR3 is CASSQDGGGGRDTQYF. Here the CDR3 DNA reads TGCGCCAGCAGCCAAGATGGGGGAGGCGGTAGGGATACGCAGTATTTT.

This sequence joins TRBV5-1 and TRBJ1-4; the D gene is possibly TRBD1 (5 bases). Germline assignment: CDR1 SGHRS and CDR2 YFSETQ. The CDR3 is 16 amino acids. Trimming took off 7 bases at V and 8 bases at J, with 24 bases between the two ends. The CDR3 region has the DNA TGCGCCAGCTGCGTACGACCGGTAGGGGATCAGGAAAAACTGTTTTTT. Its translation: CASCVRPVGDQEKLFF. Filled out from reference TRBV5-1 and TRBJ1-4, the complete variable domain reads KAGVTQTPRYLIKTRGQQVTLSCSPISGHRSVSWYQQTPGQGLQFLFEYFSETQRNKGNFPGRFSGRQFSNSRSEMNVSTLELGDSALYLCASCVRPVGDQEKLFFGSGTQLSVL.

The chain uses TRBV20-1 and TRBJ2-3; the D gene is possibly TRBD2 (6 bases). V gave up 5 bases and J gave up 4 bases, with 16 bases separating them. This CDR3 spans 14 amino acids. Per germline, CDR1 DFQATT and CDR2 SNEGSKA (reference sequence). CDR3 sequence reads: CSAPRQLASDTQYF. The CDR3 region has the DNA TGCAGTGCTCCCCGGCAACTAGCCTCAGATACGCAGTATTTT.

The gene calls are TRBV10-3 and TRBJ1-2; 7 bases are shared with TRBD1. Trimming took 2 bases from V and 3 from J; bases not matched to a gene: 9. CDR3 length equals 16 residues. Per germline, CDR1 ENHRY and CDR2 SYGVKD. The CDR3: CAISERGGDRDYGYTF. The DNA of the CDR3 is TGTGCCATCAGTGAGCGGGGGGGAGACAGGGACTATGGCTACACCTTC.

This clonotype occurred a few times. The rearrangement joins TRBV5-1 to TRBJ2-7, with TRBD2 matching 8 bases. The CDR3 runs 14 residues. The germline V gene has CDR1 SGHRS and CDR2 YFSETQ. J gave up 3 bases and V 3 bases, and 5 bases lay outside the gene matches. For the CDR3, the DNA is TGCGCCAGCAGCTCAGCGGGAGCTTTCTACGAGCAGTACTTC. The encoded protein is CASSSAGAFYEQYF. Supplemented by reference TRBV5-1 and TRBJ2-7, the full variable domain reads KAGVTQTPRYLIKTRGQQVTLSCSPISGHRSVSWYQQTPGQGLQFLFEYFSETQRNKGNFPGRFSGRQFSNSRSEMNVSTLELGDSALYLCASSSAGAFYEQYFGPGTRLTVT.